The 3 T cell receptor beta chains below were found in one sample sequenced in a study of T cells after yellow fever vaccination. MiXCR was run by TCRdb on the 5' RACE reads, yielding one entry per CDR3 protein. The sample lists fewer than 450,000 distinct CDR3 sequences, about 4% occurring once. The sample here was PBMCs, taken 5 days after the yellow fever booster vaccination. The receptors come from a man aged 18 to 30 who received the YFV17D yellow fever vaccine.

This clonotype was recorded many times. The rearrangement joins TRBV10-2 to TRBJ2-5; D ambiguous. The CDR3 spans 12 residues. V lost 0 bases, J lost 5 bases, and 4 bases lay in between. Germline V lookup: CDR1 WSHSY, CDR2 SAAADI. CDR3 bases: TGCGCCAGCAGTGAGTCGGGGGAGACCCAGTACTTC. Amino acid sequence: CASSESGETQYF.

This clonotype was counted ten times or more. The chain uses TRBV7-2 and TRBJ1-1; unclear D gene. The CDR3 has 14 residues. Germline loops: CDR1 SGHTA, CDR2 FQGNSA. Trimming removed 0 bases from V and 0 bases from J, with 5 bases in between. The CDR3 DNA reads TGTGCCAGCAGCTTAGCCTCCCTGAACACTGAAGCTTTCTTT. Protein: CASSLASLNTEAFF.

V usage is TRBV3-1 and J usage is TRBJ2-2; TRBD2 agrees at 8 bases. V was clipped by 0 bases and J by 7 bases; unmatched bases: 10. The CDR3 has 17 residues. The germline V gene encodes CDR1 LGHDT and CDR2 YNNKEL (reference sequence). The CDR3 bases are TGTGCCAGCAGCCAAGATCTGGGACTAGACGCGAGCGGGGAGCTGTTTTTT. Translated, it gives CASSQDLGLDASGELFF.